This T cell receptor (beta chain) was identified during a study of T cells in Graves' hyperthyroidism and ophthalmopathy. Using RNA transcripts as the source, TCR beta CDR3 regions were amplified. The HTBI primer set served for first-round RT-PCR of the TCR CDR3. TCRdb itself ran the multiplex PCR reads through MiXCR, one entry per CDR3 protein. Among over 450,000 distinct CDR3 sequences, 17% were seen once, and the ten largest hold 15% to 20%. The length of the CDR3 is 13 residues. Germline loops: CDR1 MNHEY, CDR2 SVGAGI. Trimming shortened V by 2 bases and J by 6 bases, and 10 bases separated the two germline ends. Active moderate-to-severe ophthalmopathy, Clinical Activity Score at least 3, NOSPECS at least 4, under 3 months' duration. Investigators excluded patients with uncontrolled infection, other autoimmune disease, pregnancy or lactation.

The chain employs TRBV6-5 and TRBJ1-2; D perhaps matches TRBD1 (5 bases). The source of this sequence is a woman in her late teens or twenties with Graves' ophthalmopathy. Sequenced: blood. For the CDR3, the DNA is TGTGCCAGCAGTTACCAGACAGCCGATGGCTACACCTTC. It codes for CASSYQTADGYTF.